Shown below are 32 T cell receptor beta chains from a single sample sequenced in a study of T-cell memory formation after mild COVID-19. TCRdb used MiXCR to reprocess the 5' RACE reads, holding one entry per CDR3 protein. The top ten hold under 2.5% of the sample, which has hundreds of thousands of distinct CDR3 sequences, 15% to 17% seen once. The sample taken for sequencing was PBMCs or a T cell subset sorted from them (not recorded which). Every receptor here comes from an adult woman who had mild COVID-19 (a few samples of this study predate the infection). Cell type and time point are not known.

This chain joins TRBV3-1 and TRBJ2-2; D might be TRBD1 (7 bases). Trimming stripped 5 bases from V and 4 bases from J, with 14 bases between. This CDR3 is built from 15 residues. Looked up from germline, CDR1 is LGHDT and CDR2 is YNNKEL (reference sequence). CDR3 amino acids: CASSSQGTPTGELFF. CDR3 DNA: TGTGCCAGCAGCTCACAGGGGACTCCCACCGGGGAGCTGTTTTTT.

The chain recombines TRBV4-1 with TRBJ2-2; 7 bases are a match to TRBD1. With 1 base clipped from V and 5 bases from J, the junction kept 10 bases outside the gene matches. CDR1 and CDR2 (germline): MGHRA, YSYEKL. CDR3 length: 17 amino acids. CDR3 region: CASSQVALATGTGELFF. CDR3 bases: TGCGCCAGCAGCCAAGTTGCCCTCGCGACAGGGACCGGGGAGCTGTTTTTT.

This clonotype showed up just a few times. This rearrangement joins TRBV14 to TRBJ2-1, with 7 bases matching TRBD1. The CDR3 runs to 13 residues. Germline values: CDR1 SGHDN, CDR2 FVKESK. V was pared by 4 bases and J by 4 bases, with 1 base of the junction left unmatched. CDR3 DNA: TGTGCCAGCAGCCGACAGGGTTACAATGAGCAGTTCTTC. This encodes CASSRQGYNEQFF.

This clonotype has only a few counts. The chain joins TRBV3-1 to TRBJ2-1; the match to TRBD2 covers 14 bases. J lost 7 bases, V lost 2 bases, and 7 bases had no gene match. The CDR3 spans 17 residues. The germline V gene encodes CDR1 LGHDT and CDR2 YNNKEL (reference sequence). The CDR3 sequence is CASSQRGLAGVSNEQFF. The CDR3 DNA reads TGTGCCAGCAGCCAAAGGGGACTAGCGGGAGTATCTAATGAGCAGTTCTTC.

This rearrangement joins TRBV5-1 to TRBJ2-1; D perhaps matches TRBD2 (5 bases). V was clipped by 3 bases and J by 3 bases, with 37 bases between them. The length of the CDR3 is 23 residues. CDR1 and CDR2 (germline): SGHRS, YFSETQ. The CDR3 reads CASSSKLDFPTDVKRRLYNEQFF. Written as DNA, the CDR3 is TGCGCCAGCAGCTCTAAACTAGATTTTCCCACGGACGTAAAGCGGAGACTCTACAATGAGCAGTTCTTC.

The V gene is TRBV5-1, the J gene TRBJ2-5; TRBD2 matches 9 bases. This CDR3 has 17 residues. V lost 4 bases and J lost 0; bases outside the gene matches: 10. CDR1 is SGHRS and CDR2 is YFSETQ in the germline V gene. CDR3 residues: CASSPGAGGLHQETQYF. CDR3 bases: TGCGCCAGCAGCCCAGGAGCGGGGGGCCTACACCAAGAGACCCAGTACTTC.

This chain connects TRBV3-1 to TRBJ1-1; D is unresolved. CDR1 is LGHDT, CDR2 YNNKEL, per germline (reference sequence). There are 15 residues in the CDR3. Trimming removed 0 bases from V and 1 base from J, with 9 bases in between. CDR3 region: CASSQEAGKNTEAFF. Written as DNA, the CDR3 is TGTGCCAGCAGCCAAGAGGCGGGAAAGAACACTGAAGCTTTCTTT. The variable domain in full, completed from reference TRBV3-1 and TRBJ1-1, reads DTAVSQTPKYLVTQMGNDKSIKCEQNLGHDTMYWYKQDSKKFLKIMFSYNNKELIINETVPNRFSPKSPDKAHLNLHINSLELGDSAVYFCASSQEAGKNTEAFFGQGTRLTVV.

The sample holds a few counts of this clonotype. This sequence joins TRBV5-4 and TRBJ1-1; weak D call: TRBD1 (5 bases). The CDR3 loop spans 13 amino acids. The V end was cut by 4 bases, the J end by 3 bases, with 10 bases between. The germline V gene encodes CDR1 SGHNT and CDR2 YYREEE (reference sequence). The CDR3 sequence: CASSRQGDTEAFF. The CDR3, as DNA: TGTGCCAGCAGCCGCCAGGGAGACACTGAAGCTTTCTTT.

CDR3 amino acids: CATSDSTGENEKLFF. CDR3 DNA: TGTGCCACCAGTGATTCGACAGGGGAGAATGAAAAACTGTTTTTT. The genes are TRBV24-1 and TRBJ1-4; 8 bases agree with TRBD1. Trimming took 2 bases from V and 5 from J; bases not matched to a gene: 3. CDR3 length: 15 amino acids. Germline assignment: CDR1 KGHDR and CDR2 SFDVKD.

The rearrangement uses TRBV2 and TRBJ1-1, with D possibly TRBD1 on 5 matching bases. Deletions cut 7 bases from V and 1 base from J, with 16 bases between. Germline CDR1 SNHLY, CDR2 FYNNEI. This CDR3 contains 15 residues. CDR3 region: CASIRERSGNTEAFF. Written as DNA, the CDR3 is TGTGCCAGCATCAGGGAACGGTCAGGGAACACTGAAGCTTTCTTT.

Ten or more counts support this clonotype. The rearrangement uses TRBV12-3 or TRBV12-4 and TRBJ1-5; D gene ambiguous. V lost 5 bases to trimming and J lost 1 base, with 6 bases between them. The CDR3 extends over 13 amino acids. The CDR3 sequence: CASSPQSNQPQHF. As DNA, the CDR3 is TGTGCCAGCAGTCCCCAAAGCAATCAGCCCCAGCATTTT.

This clonotype was seen a handful of times. The rearrangement links TRBV30 to TRBJ1-2, with 8 bases aligning to TRBD1. V lost 3 bases and J lost 6; bases outside the gene matches: 6. The CDR3 covers 13 residues. In germline, CDR1 is GTSNPN, CDR2 SVGIG (reference sequence). The CDR3 here is CAWRARGRNGYTF. The CDR3 coding sequence is TGTGCCTGGAGGGCCAGGGGGCGAAATGGCTACACCTTC.

The chain carries TRBV12-3 or TRBV12-4 and TRBJ1-5, with TRBD1 matching over 7 bases. J lost 0 bases, V lost 4 bases, and 3 bases had no gene match. The CDR3 covers 15 residues. The chain's CDR3 is CASSSGGNSNQPQHF. Here the CDR3 DNA reads TGTGCCAGCAGTTCAGGGGGTAATAGCAATCAGCCCCAGCATTTT.

There are many counts of this clonotype. The V gene is TRBV7-3, the J gene TRBJ2-1; TRBD1 is a possible D gene (6 bases). The germline V gene has CDR1 SGHTA and CDR2 FQGTGA. The CDR3 spans 12 residues. Trimming cost V 6 bases and J 10 bases, with 13 bases left between them. The CDR3 region is CASRTDTGEQFF. The DNA for the CDR3 is TGTGCCAGCAGGACGGACACAGGGGAGCAGTTCTTC.

V is TRBV11-2 and J is TRBJ2-7; D is possibly TRBD1 (5 bases). The CDR3 has 15 amino acids. Germline lookup yields CDR1 SGHAT and CDR2 FQNNGV. Trimming removed 0 bases at V and 2 bases at J, with 11 bases between. The CDR3 region is CASSLEGWGTYEQYF. In DNA, the CDR3 is TGTGCCAGCAGCTTAGAGGGGTGGGGCACCTACGAGCAGTACTTC.

This clonotype was seen a few times. The chain has TRBV7-3 and TRBJ1-1; tentative D call: TRBD1 (5 bases). Germline lookup yields CDR1 SGHTA and CDR2 FQGTGA. V was trimmed by 2 bases and J by 0 bases, leaving 13 bases between them. The CDR3 sequence is 16 residues long. This CDR3 reads CASSLYAGRLNTEAFF. DNA of the CDR3: TGTGCCAGCAGCTTATACGCAGGGCGTTTGAACACTGAAGCTTTCTTT. The complete variable domain, with remaining parts taken from reference TRBV7-3 and TRBJ1-1, reads GAGVSQTPSNKVTEKGKYVELRCDPISGHTALYWYRQSLGQGPEFLIYFQGTGAADDSGLPNDRFFAVRPEGSVSTLKIQRTERGDSAVYLCASSLYAGRLNTEAFFGQGTRLTVV.

This chain connects TRBV20-1 to TRBJ1-1; unclear D gene. The CDR3 loop spans 12 amino acids. Germline V gene data show CDR1 as DFQATT and CDR2 as SNEGSKA (reference sequence). V was shortened by 0 bases and J by 4 bases, with 6 bases between the two germline ends. The CDR3 DNA follows: TGCAGTGCTAGAGATGGGCCCACTGAAGCTTTCTTT. Translation: CSARDGPTEAFF.

The sample holds a few counts of this clonotype. The V call is TRBV4-2, the J call TRBJ1-1; D not resolved. Trimming pared 4 bases from V and 6 bases from J, leaving 6 bases between. The CDR3 has 11 amino acids. Germline lookup yields CDR1 LGHNA and CDR2 YNFKEQ. The CDR3: CASSRGSEAFF. CDR3 nucleotide sequence: TGTGCCAGCAGCCGGGGTTCTGAAGCTTTCTTT.

The chain employs TRBV5-1 and TRBJ1-2; 10 bases agree with TRBD1. The CDR3 is 15 residues long. Per the germline V gene, CDR1 is SGHRS and CDR2 is YFSETQ. With 4 bases clipped from V and 4 bases from J, the junction kept 7 bases outside the gene matches. CDR3 amino acids: CASSPRTGGGYGYTF. The CDR3 nucleotides read TGCGCCAGCAGCCCAAGGACAGGGGGAGGCTATGGCTACACCTTC.

This chain uses TRBV15 with TRBJ1-2, with D unclear. The V end was cut by 2 bases, the J end by 6 bases, with 7 bases between. The V gene's germline CDR1 is LNHNV and CDR2 YYDKDF (reference sequence). The CDR3 loop spans 12 amino acids. In DNA form, the CDR3 reads TGTGCCACCAGCAGACAGGATCATGGCTACACCTTC. Encoded protein: CATSRQDHGYTF.

This clonotype was seen a few times. J is TRBJ1-2 and V is TRBV18; TRBD1 agrees at 10 bases. CDR1 KGHSH and CDR2 LQKENI come from the germline V gene. The CDR3 sequence is 16 residues long. J gave up 0 bases and V 6 bases, and 7 bases lay outside the gene matches. The DNA for the CDR3 is TGTGCCAGCTCCCAGGGACAGGGGACCTCTAACTATGGCTACACCTTC. Translation gives CASSQGQGTSNYGYTF. The whole variable domain, remainder taken from reference TRBV18 and TRBJ1-2, is NAGVMQNPRHLVRRRGQEARLRCSPMKGHSHVYWYRQLPEEGLKFMVYLQKENIIDESGMPKERFSAEFPKEGPSILRIQQVVRGDSAAYFCASSQGQGTSNYGYTFGSGTRLTVV.

This clonotype has only a few counts. The chain recombines TRBV7-9 with TRBJ1-3, with unresolved D. This CDR3 has 15 residues. Trimming stripped 5 bases from V and 4 bases from J, with 15 bases between. CDR1 is SEHNR, CDR2 FQNEAQ, per germline (reference sequence). CDR3 in amino acids: CASSPGLVSGNTIYF. CDR3 DNA: TGTGCCAGCAGCCCGGGCCTCGTATCGGGAAACACCATATATTTT.

V and J are TRBV27 and TRBJ1-4; D ambiguous. CDR1 and CDR2 (germline): MNHEY, SMNVEV (reference sequence). CDR3 length: 15 residues. The V end was cut by 4 bases, the J end by 4 bases, with 13 bases between. DNA for the CDR3: TGTGCCAGCAGTTACGCTACAGATAATAATGAAAAACTGTTTTTT. It is translated as CASSYATDNNEKLFF.

This clonotype has more than one count but fewer than ten. The CDR3: CSVRDGRTSGNTIYF. Here the CDR3 DNA reads TGCAGCGTCAGGGACGGCAGGACCTCTGGAAACACCATATATTTT. V and J are TRBV29-1 and TRBJ1-3, with D possibly being TRBD1 (5 bases). The germline V and J ends were trimmed by 6 bases and 0 bases, with 15 bases remaining between them. The CDR3 length is 15 residues. Germline V gene lookup returns CDR1 SQVTM and CDR2 ANQGSEA. Looking up the rest from reference TRBV29-1 and TRBJ1-3 gives the full variable domain: SAVISQKPSRDICQRGTSLTIQCQVDSQVTMMFWYRQQPGQSLTLIATANQGSEATYESGFVIDKFPISRPNLTFSTLTVSNMSPEDSSIYLCSVRDGRTSGNTIYFGEGSWLTVV.

This clonotype appeared a few times. The chain recombines TRBV5-4 with TRBJ1-2, with D uncertain. The CDR3 is 14 residues long. Germline CDR1 and CDR2: SGHNT and YYREEE (reference sequence). Trimming stripped 0 bases from V and 2 bases from J, with 8 bases between. CDR3 sequence: CASSLVTENYGYTF. The CDR3 DNA is TGTGCCAGCAGCTTGGTAACAGAGAACTATGGCTACACCTTC.

V usage is TRBV29-1 and J usage is TRBJ2-3; 7 nucleotides line up with TRBD2. From germline, CDR1 is SQVTM and CDR2 ANQGSEA. The J segment lost 2 bases and the V segment lost 4 bases, leaving 6 bases of the junction unmatched. This CDR3 comprises 14 residues. In DNA, the CDR3 is TGCAGCGTTGTGGGGGGGACCCACACAGATACGCAGTATTTT. Amino acids: CSVVGGTHTDTQYF.

CDR3 loop: CATSDHREGSNQPQHF. In DNA, the CDR3 is TGTGCCACCAGTGACCACAGGGAAGGAAGCAATCAGCCCCAGCATTTT. The V gene is TRBV24-1, the J gene TRBJ1-5; possibly TRBD1 for D (6 bases). CDR1 and CDR2 (germline): KGHDR, SFDVKD. V was clipped by 4 bases and J by 1 base, with 13 bases between them. This CDR3 comprises 16 residues.

The table lists this clonotype with a few counts. The rearrangement joins TRBV11-2 to TRBJ1-1; D call uncertain. This CDR3 has 14 amino acids. Trimming stripped 2 bases from V and 0 bases from J, with 7 bases between. Germline assignment: CDR1 SGHAT and CDR2 FQNNGV. The CDR3 region is CASSLSVMNTEAFF. The CDR3 nucleotides are TGTGCCAGCAGCTTATCCGTCATGAACACTGAAGCTTTCTTT.

The chain recombines TRBV6-5 with TRBJ2-5, with D hard to call. CDR3 length: 10 amino acids. Germline V CDR1 and CDR2: MNHEY, SVGAGI. Trimming stripped 8 bases from V and 5 bases from J, with 6 bases between. CDR3 region: CASGLETQYF. The CDR3 nucleotides are TGTGCCAGCGGATTGGAGACCCAGTACTTC.

The sample holds a few counts of this clonotype. V and J are TRBV12-5 and TRBJ2-3, with 8 bases identical to TRBD2. The V and J ends lost 3 bases and 4 bases, in that order; junction bases with no gene match: 3. CDR3 length: 14 amino acids. The germline V gene has CDR1 LGHNT and CDR2 FRNRAP. The CDR3 nucleotides are TGTGCTAGTGGTTTAGAAGCGGGAGCAGATACGCAGTATTTT. Its protein product is CASGLEAGADTQYF.

The chain has TRBV2 and TRBJ1-2; D is unresolved. Germline CDR1 and CDR2: SNHLY and FYNNEI. This CDR3 region has 14 residues. Trimming stripped 4 bases from V and 6 bases from J, with 15 bases between. The CDR3 region has the DNA TGTGCCAGCAGTGCGACCCTAACAAGGAATGGCTACACCTTC. Its protein is CASSATLTRNGYTF.

The chain links TRBV5-1 to TRBJ1-1, with D hard to call. Trimming cost V 1 base and J 0 bases, with 4 bases left between them. The germline V gene encodes CDR1 SGHRS and CDR2 YFSETQ. This CDR3 comprises 13 residues. CDR3 sequence: CASSLWLNTEAFF. CDR3 DNA: TGCGCCAGCAGCTTGTGGTTGAACACTGAAGCTTTCTTT.